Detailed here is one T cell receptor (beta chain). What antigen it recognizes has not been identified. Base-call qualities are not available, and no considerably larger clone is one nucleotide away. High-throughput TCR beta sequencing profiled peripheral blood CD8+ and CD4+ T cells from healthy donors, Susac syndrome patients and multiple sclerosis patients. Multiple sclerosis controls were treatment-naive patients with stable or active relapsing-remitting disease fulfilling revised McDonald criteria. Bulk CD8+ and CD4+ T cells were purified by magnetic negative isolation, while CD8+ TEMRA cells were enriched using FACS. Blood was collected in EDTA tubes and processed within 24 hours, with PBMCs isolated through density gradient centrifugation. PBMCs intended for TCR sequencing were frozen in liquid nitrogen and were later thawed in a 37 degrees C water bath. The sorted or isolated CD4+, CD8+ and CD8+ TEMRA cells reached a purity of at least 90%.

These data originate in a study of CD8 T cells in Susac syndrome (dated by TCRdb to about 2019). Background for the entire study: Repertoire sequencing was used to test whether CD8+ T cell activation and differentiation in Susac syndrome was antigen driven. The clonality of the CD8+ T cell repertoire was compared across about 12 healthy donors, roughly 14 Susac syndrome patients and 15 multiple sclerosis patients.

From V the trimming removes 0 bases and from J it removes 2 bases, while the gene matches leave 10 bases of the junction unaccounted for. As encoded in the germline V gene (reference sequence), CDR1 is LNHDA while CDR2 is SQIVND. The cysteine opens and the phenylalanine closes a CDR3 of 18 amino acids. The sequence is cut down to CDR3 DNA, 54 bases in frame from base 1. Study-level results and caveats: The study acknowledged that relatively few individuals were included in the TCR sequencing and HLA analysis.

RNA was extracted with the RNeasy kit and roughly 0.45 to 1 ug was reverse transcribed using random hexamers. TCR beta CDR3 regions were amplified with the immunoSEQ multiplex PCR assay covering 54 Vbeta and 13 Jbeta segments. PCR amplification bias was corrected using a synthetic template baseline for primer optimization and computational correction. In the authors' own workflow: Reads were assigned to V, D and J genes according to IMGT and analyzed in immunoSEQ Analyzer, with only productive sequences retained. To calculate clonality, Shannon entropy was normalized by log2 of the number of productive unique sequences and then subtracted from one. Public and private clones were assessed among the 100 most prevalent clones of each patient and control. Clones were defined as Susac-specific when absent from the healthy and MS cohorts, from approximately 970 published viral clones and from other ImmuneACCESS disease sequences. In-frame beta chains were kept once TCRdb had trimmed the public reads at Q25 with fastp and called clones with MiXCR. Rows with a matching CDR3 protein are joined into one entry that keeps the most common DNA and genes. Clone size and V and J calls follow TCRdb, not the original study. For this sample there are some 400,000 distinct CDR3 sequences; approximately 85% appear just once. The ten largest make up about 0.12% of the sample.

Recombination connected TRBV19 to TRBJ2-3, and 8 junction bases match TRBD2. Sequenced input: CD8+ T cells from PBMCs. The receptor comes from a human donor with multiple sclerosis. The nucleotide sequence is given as TGTGCCAGTAGTATAGATCTAAGGCGGGAGGCGATCACAGATACGCAGTATTTT. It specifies CASSIDLRREAITDTQYF.